Listed below are T cell receptor beta chains from one sample, sequenced in a study of blood T cell repertoires in COVID-19. Here immunoSEQ multiplex PCR was the method, and the copy in TCRdb shows in-frame clones only, minus some. The sample lists about 75,000 clones; 65% to 90% were seen once. The sample was peripheral blood. The source is a woman between 45 and 60 years old with acute or convalescent COVID-19. Each CDR3 is given with its conserved first and last residue. A D gene is named only where the DNA matches it firmly. Size values are once, few and many counts, or a class for expanded clones, and some rows have none.

j_call d_call v_call clone_size cdr3_nt cdr3_aa
TRBJ2-3 TRBD2 TRBV7-2 once TGTGCCAGCAGCTTATCTCTAGCGGGCACAGATACGCAGTATTTT CASSLSLAGTDTQYF
TRBJ2-2 NA TRBV28 NA TGTGCCAGCGTCGGTAATACAGGGTCTAAATTAAACACCGGGGAGCTGTTTTTT CASVGNTGSKLNTGELFF
TRBJ2-5 TRBD2 TRBV29-1 NA TGCAGTCCGGCTAGCGGGAGAACCCAAGAGACCCAGTACTTC CSPASGRTQETQYF
TRBJ2-2 TRBD2 TRBV3-1/TRBV3-2 NA TGTGCCAGCAGTCCCCTTAAGCGGGGGAACACCGGGGAGCTGTTTTTT CASSPLKRGNTGELFF
TRBJ2-5 NA TRBV7-2 NA TGTGCCAGCAGCTATAGTTTCAGGGAGACCCAGTACTTC CASSYSFRETQYF
TRBJ2-7 NA TRBV7-2 few TGTGCCAGCAGCTCCCGGACTTCTTACGAGCAGTACTTC CASSSRTSYEQYF
TRBJ2-1 TRBD2 TRBV9 NA TGTGCCAGCAGCGTAGGAGGACTAGCCCACAATGAGCAGTTCTTC CASSVGGLAHNEQFF
TRBJ2-7 TRBD1 TRBV14 NA TGTGCCAGCAGCCAAGATCGGACAGGGAACTACGAGCAGTACTTC CASSQDRTGNYEQYF
TRBJ2-7 TRBD1 TRBV4-2 NA TGTGCCAGCAGCCAAGATCCAGGGACAGACTACGAGCAGTACTTC CASSQDPGTDYEQYF
TRBJ2-7 TRBD1 TRBV25-1 NA TGTGCCAGCAGTGGAGTAATACAGGGGGACTACGAGCAGTACTTC CASSGVIQGDYEQYF
TRBJ2-1 TRBD2 TRBV19 NA TGTGCCAGTAGTCTGGGACTAGCGGGAGTAGGATCCTACAATGAGCAGTTCTTC CASSLGLAGVGSYNEQFF
TRBJ2-3 TRBD2 TRBV18 NA TGTGCCAGCTCGCGGGAAAGCGGGGGTGCCACAGATACGCAGTATTTT CASSRESGGATDTQYF
TRBJ1-3 NA TRBV6-5 NA TGTGCCAGCAGGAGTTCAGGAAACACCATATATTTT CASRSSGNTIYF
TRBJ2-1 TRBD2 TRBV7-2 once TGTGCCAGCAGCTTGGCGGGGGGGCCCTACAATGAGCAGTTCTTC CASSLAGGPYNEQFF
TRBJ2-2 TRBD2 TRBV18 NA TGTGCCAGCTCACCCAATACGCTAGCGGGAGTTGGGAACACCGGGGAGCTGTTTTTT CASSPNTLAGVGNTGELFF
TRBJ2-2 TRBD2 TRBV5-5 NA TGTGCCAGCAGCTTGGTGGGGTCGGGAGGCACCGGGGAGCTGTTTTTT CASSLVGSGGTGELFF
TRBJ1-2 NA TRBV6-1 once TGTGCCAGCAGAGACAACGGCTACACCTTC CASRDNGYTF
TRBJ2-5 TRBD1 TRBV15 NA TGTGCCACCAGCAGAGGAAGGGACAGCCCGTCGGGGGAGACCCAGTACTTC CATSRGRDSPSGETQYF
TRBJ2-1 TRBD1 TRBV19 NA TGTGCCAGTAGTAGAGCATCCGGGACAGGGAAGACTGAGCAGTTCTTC CASSRASGTGKTEQFF
TRBJ2-7 NA TRBV7-2 NA TGTGCCAGCAGCTTGAGACAGGGAGGCGAGCAGTACTTC CASSLRQGGEQYF
TRBJ1-2 NA TRBV15 NA TGTGCCACCAGCGAATATGGTGCGGGCTCTTGGGGCTACACCTTC CATSEYGAGSWGYTF
TRBJ2-3 NA TRBV28 NA TGTGCCAGCAGTTCCCGGGGAGGGAGGGGGACAGATACGCAGTATTTT CASSSRGGRGTDTQYF
TRBJ1-2 NA TRBV6-6 NA TGTGCCAGCAGTTACTCGATACGCGGTGAGGGCTACACCTTC CASSYSIRGEGYTF
TRBJ2-7 TRBD2 TRBV6-5 few TGTGCCATCGGAGGACTAGCGGGAGGGCAAGTTGAGCAGTACTTC CAIGGLAGGQVEQYF
TRBJ1-1 NA TRBV24-1 few TGTGCCACCAGTCGGGGGGAGTCTGAAGCTTTCTTT CATSRGESEAFF
TRBJ2-7 NA TRBV2 NA TGTGCCAGCAGTGAACAGGGGCCCGTCAACGAGCAGTACTTC CASSEQGPVNEQYF
TRBJ2-1 TRBD2 TRBV7-3 NA TGTGCCAGCAGCCCACGACTTAGCGGGGGTTTCAATGAGCAGTTCTTC CASSPRLSGGFNEQFF
TRBJ2-5 NA TRBV7-2 NA TGTGCCAGCAGCTCTATTTCGGACAGAACCCAAGAGACCCAGTACTTC CASSSISDRTQETQYF
TRBJ1-5 NA TRBV21-1 NA TGTGCCAGCAGCAAAGCGCTTTACAGGGTTGGTGGTCAGCCCCAGCATTTT CASSKALYRVGGQPQHF
TRBJ2-2 NA TRBV6-2/TRBV6-3 NA TGTGCCAGCAGTGACAGAAGAGGTACCGGGGAGCTGTTTTTT CASSDRRGTGELFF
TRBJ2-1 TRBD2 TRBV27 few TGTGCCAGCAGCGTCACTAGCGGGAGGTGGAGTGAGCAGTTCTTC CASSVTSGRWSEQFF
TRBJ1-6 NA TRBV19 NA TGTGCCAGTAAAGGTGGGAGCTCCTATAATTCACCCCTCCACTTT CASKGGSSYNSPLHF
TRBJ2-5 NA TRBV11-2 NA TGTGCCAGCAGCTTAGGCCCAGGAGGCGAAGAGACCCAGTACTTC CASSLGPGGEETQYF
TRBJ2-1 TRBD2 TRBV13 NA TGTGCCAGCGTTCACCGACTAGCGGGGGGGAGCTCCTACAATGAGCAGTTCTTC CASVHRLAGGSSYNEQFF
TRBJ2-1 TRBD1 TRBV7-9 NA TGTGCCAGCAGCTTGGCGACAGGGGGCTGGTACAATGAGCAGTTCTTC CASSLATGGWYNEQFF
TRBJ2-2 NA TRBV4-3 medium-sized TGCGCCAGCAGCCAAGATCCTGGCGGAGCGAACACCGGGGAGCTGTTTTTT CASSQDPGGANTGELFF
TRBJ2-2 TRBD1 TRBV6-2/TRBV6-3 NA TGTGCCAGCAGTAGGGACAGGGTCACCGGGGAGCTGTTTTTT CASSRDRVTGELFF
TRBJ1-3 NA TRBV4-2 NA TGTGCCAGCAGCCCTCAGGGAAACACCATATATTTT CASSPQGNTIYF
TRBJ1-1 NA TRBV3-1/TRBV3-2 NA TGTGCCAGCAGACAGGGAACTGAAGCTTTCTTT CASRQGTEAFF
TRBJ2-1 TRBD2 TRBV7-2 NA TGTGCCAGCAGCTTTAAGCGGGAGGGCGTTGAGCAGTTCTTC CASSFKREGVEQFF
TRBJ1-1 TRBD1 TRBV3-1/TRBV3-2 once TGTGCCAGCAGCCAAGTTGCCCAGGGGGACACTGAAGCTTTCTTT CASSQVAQGDTEAFF
TRBJ1-1 NA TRBV6-2/TRBV6-3 NA TGTGCCAGCAGTTACCCTACGGGGGACGGCCGGAACACTGAAGCTTTCTTT CASSYPTGDGRNTEAFF
TRBJ1-6 TRBD1 TRBV10-3 NA TGTGCCATCAGTCATCCGACAGGGGGCGAGAAGCTGAATTCACCCCTCCACTTT CAISHPTGGEKLNSPLHF
TRBJ2-3 TRBD2 TRBV4-3 NA TGCGCCAGCAGCCAGCGAATTAGCGGGGGGGGGACAGATACGCAGTATTTT CASSQRISGGGTDTQYF
TRBJ2-1 TRBD1 TRBV18 NA TGTGCCAGCTCACCCCGGGACAGGGATAATGAGCAGTTCTTC CASSPRDRDNEQFF
TRBJ2-3 TRBD2 TRBV7-8 NA TGTGCCAGCAGCTTGCTAGCGGGGGGGGGCACAGATACGCAGTATTTT CASSLLAGGGTDTQYF
TRBJ2-4 TRBD1 TRBV19 NA TGTGCCAGTAGTATAGATGGATGGGGGACAGGGGGCACCGTAAAAAACATTCAGTACTTC CASSIDGWGTGGTVKNIQYF
TRBJ2-1 TRBD2 TRBV7-9 few TGTGCCAGCAGCTTAAGACTAGCGGGAGGTCTGGATGAGCAGTTCTTC CASSLRLAGGLDEQFF
TRBJ2-1 TRBD2 TRBV5-8 medium-sized TGTGCCAGCAGCTCCCTTCTAGCGGAGGACTTGTTGGAGCAGTTCTTC CASSSLLAEDLLEQFF
TRBJ2-7 TRBD2 TRBV4-3 NA TGCGCCAGCAGCCAAGATCTGACTAGCGGGTTCGTAGGCTACGAGCAGTACTTC CASSQDLTSGFVGYEQYF
TRBJ2-5 NA TRBV7-2 once TGTGCCAGCAGCTGGGCAGGGTGGGAGACCCAGTACTTC CASSWAGWETQYF
TRBJ2-7 NA TRBV30 NA TGTGCCTGGAGTGTGGGGCAGCTCTCCTACGAGCAGTACTTC CAWSVGQLSYEQYF
TRBJ2-7 TRBD1 TRBV23-1 once TGCGCCAGCAGTCACCTAGACAGGGAACCATTCTACGAGCAGTACTTC CASSHLDREPFYEQYF
TRBJ2-5 TRBD2 TRBV6-6 NA TGTGCCAGCAGGGGGGGGGAGACCCAGTACTTC CASRGGETQYF
TRBJ2-7 TRBD2 TRBV27 few TGTGCCAGCAGTTTATCAGGGACTAACGGCGGGCAGTACTTC CASSLSGTNGGQYF